The T cell receptor beta chain described here comes from a study of shared clonotypes between healthy human individuals. Produced via immunoSEQ multiplex PCR; TCRdb's table is partial and in-frame only. In the table there are under 1,100,000 clones, approximately 68% of which are singletons. Memory CD4+ cells were the fraction left after CD45RA+ naive selection. Trimming cost V 7 bases and J 3 bases, with 13 bases left between them. There are 14 residues in the CDR3. Germline V gene lookup returns CDR1 SGHTS and CDR2 YDEGEE. The sequence derives from a man aged 18 to 35 in good health. Sample: memory CD4+ T cells sorted from blood. Subset in this sample: CD45RA-negative fraction. V and J are TRBV5-8 and TRBJ2-2, with TRBD1 as a possible D gene (6 bases). CDR3 coding DNA: TGTGCCAGCGCCCGGAAGGGGGACACCGGGGAGCTGTTTTTT. Translating gives CASARKGDTGELFF. The whole variable domain, remainder taken from reference TRBV5-8 and TRBJ2-2, is EAGVTQSPTHLIKTRGQQATLRCSPISGHTSVYWYQQALGLGLQFLLWYDEGEERNRGNFPPRFSGRQFPNYSSELNVNALELEDSALYLCASARKGDTGELFFGEGSRLTVL.